This T cell receptor beta chain was documented in a study of shared clonotypes between healthy human individuals (dated by TCRdb to the early 2020s). Regarding the study in general: The cohort included a few men and two women between 18 and 49 years of age. For each donor, CD4 naive and CD4 memory were each run on three plates, CD8 naive on two plates, and CD8 memory on one plate. Blood TCR repertoires of a handful of healthy adults were deeply sequenced to estimate repertoire size and the extent of clonotype sharing between individuals. To increase sequencing depth and limit assay-specific biases, different laboratories used diverse techniques to prepare libraries and sequence TCR repertoires. Between about 0.8 and 9 billion PBMCs per donor were obtained by leukapheresis. Points the paper makes about the study in general: Based on pairwise subsampling, the degree of clonotype sharing among donors was expected to be affected by sequencing depth. The genetic and exposure-history diversity represented was limited by the small number of donors. About 5% of naive CD4, 3% to 4% of naive CD8, approximately 2.2% of memory CD4, and approximately 0.39% of memory CD8 clonotypes were shared across four donors. Compared with non-shared clonotypes, clonotypes shared by all four sorted-subset donors had higher generation probabilities. Even with the large sequencing depth, rarefaction of the sorted-subset datasets indicated that sequencing was incomplete. Sampling was restricted to blood, and TCR repertoires in tissues likely differ from the TCR repertoires found in blood. Naive subsets generally had larger estimated clonotype richness than memory subsets did.

Donors were healthy HIV-negative adults with no recently reported acute infections or vaccinations. Every donor was a Caucasian adult residing in Nashville, Tennessee, USA. CD4+ T cells were enriched by magnetic negative selection, after which naive cells were positively selected on CD45RA and the negative fraction was taken as the memory subset. Blood was collected by leukapheresis, and PBMCs were isolated by Ficoll-Histopaque density gradient centrifugation and then cryopreserved in liquid nitrogen vapor phase. Analytical flow cytometry was used to check the purity and quantity of every magnetically sorted T cell population. Genomic DNA was isolated from every sorted fraction and measured by UV absorbance on a Nanodrop 2000c. Measured from the cysteine to the phenylalanine, the CDR3 is 13 residues long. Here the CDR3 DNA is all that survives: 39 bases in frame from base 1. V and J are truncated by 0 bases and 3 bases respectively, leaving an intervening sequence of 6 bases. Taken from the germline V gene, the CDR1 and CDR2 loops are SGHDT and YYEEEE.

As concerns this clone: The clone's antigen remains unknown. There are no base qualities to consult, and no much larger clone falls within one base. In the same sample, other DNA sequences code for this CDR3.

TCR CDR3 regions were amplified from genomic DNA by multiplex PCR using the deep immunoSEQ assay. Genomic DNA extracted from each cell subset was distributed evenly over all wells of several immunoSEQ 96-well plates, and each plate served as one replicate. For sorted subsets, each replicate PCR was loaded with approximately 190 ng genomic DNA, equivalent to 25,000 to 35,000 T cell genomes. The purified libraries were quantified using a Qubit 3.0 fluorometer, sized with a Bioanalyzer 2100, and then quantified again using the KAPA Library Quantification kit. Each immunoSEQ 96-well plate was sequenced on its own single-read 150-cycle Illumina NextSeq 550 flow cell. Per the source publication's procedure: Because the immunoSEQ output held only junctional sequences and lacked quality scores, the filtering could not match the filtering applied to full-length reads. To assign V/J genes and CDR3, sequences were annotated using PyIR, a Python wrapper for IgBLAST v1.9, with IMGT germline references. Reads were filtered out if the reads had weak V/J assignments (E-value above 1e-6), no CDR3, stop codons, out-of-frame junctions, or ambiguous translated residues. V3J clonotypes were defined as sequences sharing an identical inferred V gene, J gene, and CDR3 amino acid sequence. Percentage overlap between repertoires was computed as shared unique clonotypes divided by the size of the smaller repertoire. Richness of each repertoire was evaluated using RTK rarefaction, the Chao1 estimator, and Recon v2.1 estimates of unobserved clonotypes. Generation probabilities for all TCRbeta clonotypes obtained by the gDNA method from several donors were computed using OLGA. TCRdb limited this immuneACCESS table to in-frame rearrangements with V and J called. A share of clones is missing; checked studies link under half to unresolved V genes, and the rest is unexplained. V and J calls plus clone size are reproduced from that table; the DNA served to infer D and trimming. For this sample there are more than 500,000 clones; 90% to 97% appear just once. Jointly, the top ten make up 0.05% to 0.08% of the sample.

The sample taken for sequencing was naive CD4+ T cells sorted from blood. Per the publication, the cell subset or site label means: CD45RA+ positively selected. The source is a woman aged 25 to 39 in good health. The rearranged chain carries TRBV5-6 and TRBJ1-1; no D gene is confidently identified. The CDR3 here reads CASSLVRDTEAFF. The nucleotide sequence is given as TGTGCCAGCAGCTTGGTAAGGGACACTGAAGCTTTCTTT.